This T cell receptor (beta chain) is from a study of cytomegalovirus exposure and HLA in healthy donors. The overall study: Later analysis reported that the 95 to 150 validation repertoires shared the platform of the 600 to 750 first-cohort repertoires.

General study findings and limits: A list of approximately 150 TCR beta chains associated with cytomegalovirus was given. The study found most TCR sequences rare, yet found some public TCRs in many donors. One later analysis, an examination of the 100 to 150 validation repertoires, found that first-cohort TCR clusters tended to co-occur in them.

The length of the CDR3 is 15 residues. V was cut by 0 bases and J by 6 bases, with 12 bases left in between. The germline V gene encodes CDR1 SGHNT and CDR2 YYREEE (reference sequence). Points on this clone: What it recognizes is unknown.

Sequenced by immunoSEQ multiplex PCR; TCRdb stores in-frame clones only, minus some. The data hold approximately 300,000 clones, with roughly 90% observed a single time. This TCR derives from a woman aged 18-29 years in good health and CMV-seronegative. Material: PBMCs. This rearrangement joins TRBV5-4 to TRBJ2-2; the D is unclear. CDR3 DNA sequence: TGTGCCAGCAGCTTGGCGGCTAGTGGATCCGGGGAGCTGTTTTTT. This translates into CASSLAASGSGELFF. Full variable domain (remainder filled in from reference TRBV5-4 and TRBJ2-2): ETGVTQSPTHLIKTRGQQVTLRCSSQSGHNTVSWYQQALGQGPQFIFQYYREEENGRGNFPPRFSGLQFPNYSSELNVNALELDDSALYLCASSLAASGSGELFFGEGSRLTVL.